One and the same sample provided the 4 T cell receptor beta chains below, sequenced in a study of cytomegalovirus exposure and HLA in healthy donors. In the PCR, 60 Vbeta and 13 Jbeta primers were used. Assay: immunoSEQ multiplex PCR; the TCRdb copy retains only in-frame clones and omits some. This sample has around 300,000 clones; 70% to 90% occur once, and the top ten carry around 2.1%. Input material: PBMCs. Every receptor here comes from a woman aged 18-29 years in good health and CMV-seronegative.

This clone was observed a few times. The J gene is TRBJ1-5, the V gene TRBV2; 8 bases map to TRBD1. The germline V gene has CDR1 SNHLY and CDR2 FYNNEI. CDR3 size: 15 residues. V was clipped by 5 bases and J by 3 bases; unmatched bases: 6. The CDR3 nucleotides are TGTGCCAGCAGTCTCCAGGGACAGGACAATCAGCCCCAGCATTTT. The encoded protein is CASSLQGQDNQPQHF.

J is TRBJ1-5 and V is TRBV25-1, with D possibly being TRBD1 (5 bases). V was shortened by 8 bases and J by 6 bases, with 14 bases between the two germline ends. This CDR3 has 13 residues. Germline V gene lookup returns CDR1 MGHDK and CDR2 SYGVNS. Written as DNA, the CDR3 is TGTGCCAGCCGGGGGGGTCCTACTCAGCCCCAGCATTTT. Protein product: CASRGGPTQPQHF. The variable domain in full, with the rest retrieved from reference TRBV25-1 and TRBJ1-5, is EADIYQTPRYLVIGTGKKITLECSQTMGHDKMYWYQQDPGMELHLIHYSYGVNSTEKGDLSSESTVSRIRTEHFPLTLESARPSHTSQYLCASRGGPTQPQHFGDGTRLSIL.

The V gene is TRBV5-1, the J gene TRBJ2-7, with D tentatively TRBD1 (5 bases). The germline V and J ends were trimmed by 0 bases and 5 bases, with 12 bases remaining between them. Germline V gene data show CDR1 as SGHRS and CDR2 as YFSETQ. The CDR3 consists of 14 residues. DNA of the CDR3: TGCGCCAGCAGCTTGGGATCTCTAGGGGACGAGCAGTACTTC. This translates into CASSLGSLGDEQYF.

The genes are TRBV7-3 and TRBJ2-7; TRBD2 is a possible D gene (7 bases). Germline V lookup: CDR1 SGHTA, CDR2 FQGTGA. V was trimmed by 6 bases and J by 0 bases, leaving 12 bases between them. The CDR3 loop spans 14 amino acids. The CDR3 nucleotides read TGTGCCAGCAGTATGGGAGGGGGCTCCTACGAGCAGTACTTC. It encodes CASSMGGGSYEQYF.